Below, 19 T cell receptor beta chains from the same sample are listed, as sequenced in a study of cytomegalovirus exposure and HLA in healthy donors. 60 Vbeta and 13 Jbeta primers were used in PCR. The protocol was immunoSEQ multiplex PCR, while the TCRdb copy is restricted to in-frame clones and leaves out a portion. Of under 120,000 clones listed, 70% to 80% are singletons. Material for sequencing was PBMCs. These receptors came from a man aged 50 or older in good health and CMV-seropositive.

The rearrangement links TRBV27 to TRBJ2-5; 9 positions match TRBD1. Matching the DNA end better, TRBJ2-7 makes the J call doubtful. CDR1 and CDR2 from the germline V gene are MNHEY and SMNVEV (reference sequence). The CDR3 runs to 16 residues. The CDR3 DNA is TGTGCCAGCACTCACCTGCCCGACAGGGGGACCCACGAGCAGTACTTC. This encodes CASTHLPDRGTHEQYF.

V usage is TRBV5-5 and J usage is TRBJ1-2, with D perhaps matching TRBD1 (6 bases). V was cut by 5 bases and J by 7 bases, with 18 bases left in between. Per germline, CDR1 SGHKS and CDR2 YYEKEE (reference sequence). CDR3 length: 14 residues. The CDR3 sequence: CASSGQQGSSGYTF. DNA of the CDR3: TGTGCCAGCAGTGGACAGCAGGGATCGAGTGGCTACACCTTC.

The CDR3 sequence: CASRPTGELSSGANVLTF. CDR3 nucleotide sequence: TGTGCCAGCAGGCCTACAGGTGAACTAAGCTCTGGGGCCAACGTCCTGACTTTC. The V gene is TRBV28, the J gene TRBJ2-6; TRBD1 might be the D (5 bases). V was pared by 6 bases and J by 0 bases, with 18 bases between. Germline CDR1 reads MDHEN; CDR2 reads SYDVKM. The CDR3 has 18 residues.

V usage is TRBV5-6 and J usage is TRBJ2-7, with D maybe TRBD2 (6 bases). The CDR3 has 14 amino acids. CDR1 is SGHDT and CDR2 is YYEEEE in the germline V gene. V was cut by 0 bases and J by 6 bases, with 13 bases left in between. The CDR3 is CASSLGAGGAEQYF. The CDR3, as DNA: TGTGCCAGCAGCTTGGGAGCGGGCGGCGCCGAGCAGTACTTC.

The chain carries TRBV19 and TRBJ2-2, with a tentative D call TRBD2 (6 bases). The CDR3 is made up of 17 amino acids. Germline lookup yields CDR1 LNHDA and CDR2 SQIVND (reference sequence). Trimming stripped 3 bases from V and 3 bases from J, with 17 bases between. Here the CDR3 reads CASSMVEGTYHTGELFF. The CDR3, as DNA: TGTGCCAGTAGTATGGTGGAGGGGACTTATCACACCGGGGAGCTGTTTTTT.

The J gene is TRBJ2-5, the V gene TRBV4-1; weak D call: TRBD1 (6 bases). Germline V lookup: CDR1 MGHRA, CDR2 YSYEKL. V shed 3 bases and J shed 2 bases, with 16 bases lying between them. This CDR3 comprises 16 residues. CDR3 sequence (DNA): TGCGCCAGCAGCCAGTTCCCACAGGGACAACAAGAGACCCAGTACTTC. This gives the protein CASSQFPQGQQETQYF.

This chain links TRBV2 with TRBJ2-3, with TRBD1 as a possible D gene (7 bases). CDR1 is SNHLY and CDR2 is FYNNEI in the germline V gene. The CDR3 has 14 amino acids. Trimming cost V 7 bases and J 7 bases, with 18 bases left between them. The CDR3 coding sequence is TGTGCCAGCAATGGAGGGGGCGATTCAAATACGCAGTATTTT. It encodes CASNGGGDSNTQYF.

The V call is TRBV4-2, the J call TRBJ2-2, with D unclear. V was clipped by 4 bases and J by 6 bases, with 15 bases between them. This CDR3 comprises 15 residues. Per the germline V gene, CDR1 is LGHNA and CDR2 is YNFKEQ. DNA for the CDR3: TGTGCCAGCAGCCTATATAAGCGAGATCCCGGGGAGCTGTTTTTT. It is translated as CASSLYKRDPGELFF.

This chain connects TRBV19 to TRBJ2-3, with 9 bases that match TRBD1. The J segment lost 4 bases and the V segment lost 5 bases, leaving 4 bases of the junction unmatched. This CDR3 is built from 14 residues. The V gene's germline CDR1 is LNHDA and CDR2 SQIVND (reference sequence). CDR3 sequence reads: CASSRDRAPDTQYF. CDR3 in DNA: TGTGCCAGTAGTCGGGACAGGGCCCCAGATACGCAGTATTTT.

The chain joins TRBV4-2 to TRBJ2-7, with a weak D call TRBD2 (5 bases). Germline CDR1 LGHNA, CDR2 YNFKEQ. Trimming pared 0 bases from V and 3 bases from J, leaving 27 bases between. This CDR3 spans 20 amino acids. The CDR3 DNA is TGTGCCAGCAGCCAAGATCCTACGGGATCAGCCGCGGACTTCATCTACGAGCAGTACTTC. It translates to CASSQDPTGSAADFIYEQYF.

V gene TRBV6-1 combines with J gene TRBJ1-2; unclear D gene. The CDR3 has 10 amino acids. Trimming stripped 4 bases from V and 8 bases from J, with 5 bases between. CDR1 is MNHNS and CDR2 is SASEGT in the germline V gene. As DNA, the CDR3 is TGTGCCAGCAGTGCCCTGGGCTACACCTTC. It specifies CASSALGYTF.

J is TRBJ1-5 and V is TRBV27, with TRBD1 matching 9 bases. J lost 4 bases, V lost 5 bases, and 3 bases had no gene match. Germline V gene lookup returns CDR1 MNHEY and CDR2 SMNVEV (reference sequence). This CDR3 comprises 14 residues. CDR3: CASSHDRGNQPQHF. The CDR3 coding sequence is TGTGCCAGCAGTCACGACAGGGGGAATCAGCCCCAGCATTTT.

The chain is built from TRBV5-1 and TRBJ1-3; a weak D match, TRBD1 (6 bases). The CDR3 length is 14 residues. Germline V CDR1 and CDR2: SGHRS, YFSETQ. V lost 4 bases and J lost 7, with 15 bases in between. The CDR3 spells CASSPQGVGNTIYF. DNA of the CDR3: TGCGCCAGCAGCCCACAGGGAGTTGGCAACACCATATATTTT.

The chain has TRBV6-1 and TRBJ1-1; D ambiguous. The CDR3 extends over 12 amino acids. V gave up 2 bases and J gave up 4 bases, with 5 bases separating them. Germline lookup yields CDR1 MNHNS and CDR2 SASEGT. CDR3 coding DNA: TGTGCCAGCAGTGAACAGGTCACTGAAGCTTTCTTT. Translated, it gives CASSEQVTEAFF.

This clone was recorded only once. The chain combines TRBV7-9 with TRBJ1-2, with TRBD1 matching 12 bases. This CDR3 contains 15 residues. With V trimmed by 5 bases and J by 4 bases, 5 bases remained unmatched. The germline V gene encodes CDR1 SEHNR and CDR2 FQNEAQ (reference sequence). CDR3 DNA sequence: TGTGCCAGCAGCACTGGGACAGGGGGCGTCTATGGCTACACCTTC. It yields the protein CASSTGTGGVYGYTF.

This rearrangement joins TRBV11-3 to TRBJ2-3; D is undetermined. This CDR3 spans 14 amino acids. CDR1 is SGHNT, CDR2 YENEEA, per germline. The ends were cut back, 5 bases at V and 1 base at J, with 10 bases in the middle. CDR3 bases: TGTGCCAGCAGCCCCCGCCGGGGCACAGATACGCAGTATTTT. It is translated as CASSPRRGTDTQYF.

The rearrangement uses TRBV6-5 and TRBJ2-4; maybe TRBD1 (6 bases). The CDR3 is 14 residues long. Trimming took 6 bases from V and 7 from J, leaving 16 bases between them. Germline CDR1 is MNHEY and CDR2 is SVGAGI. CDR3 DNA sequence: TGTGCCAGCAGGGAAGGACAGACGGCGAACATTCAGTACTTC. Protein product: CASREGQTANIQYF.

The CDR3 nucleotides read TGTGCCTGCCGGCCTAGGCCAACCTACGAGCAGTACTTC. Translating gives CACRPRPTYEQYF. This rearrangement joins TRBV30 to TRBJ2-7; D is uncertain. V dropped 6 bases and J dropped 2 bases, with 14 bases sitting between them. CDR1 is GTSNPN, CDR2 SVGIG, per germline (reference sequence). The CDR3 loop spans 13 amino acids.

The chain is built from TRBV6-1 and TRBJ2-7; D is ambiguous. This CDR3 comprises 11 residues. The V end lost 6 bases, the J end lost 2 bases, and 5 bases lay between the germline ends. The germline CDR1 and CDR2 sequences are MNHNS and SASEGT. Here the CDR3 DNA reads TGTGCCAGCAGAAATACCTACGAGCAGTACTTC. Translating it yields CASRNTYEQYF.